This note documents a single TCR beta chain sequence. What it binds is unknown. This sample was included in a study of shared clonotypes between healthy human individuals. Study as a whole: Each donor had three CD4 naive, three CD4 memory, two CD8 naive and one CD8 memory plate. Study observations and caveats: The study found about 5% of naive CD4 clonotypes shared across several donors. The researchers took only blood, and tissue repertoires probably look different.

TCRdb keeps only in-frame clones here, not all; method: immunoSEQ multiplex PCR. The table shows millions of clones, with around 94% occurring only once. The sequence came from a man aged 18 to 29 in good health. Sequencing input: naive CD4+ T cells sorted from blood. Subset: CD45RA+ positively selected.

CDR3 residues: CASSRTQGNGYTF. CDR3 nucleotide sequence: TGTGCCAGCAGCCGTACACAGGGGAATGGCTACACCTTC. This chain joins TRBV28 and TRBJ1-2; 7 bases are a match to TRBD1. The V gene's germline CDR1 is MDHEN and CDR2 SYDVKM. The CDR3 is 13 amino acids. Trimming at V came to 6 bases and at J to 6 bases, leaving 7 bases not matched to a gene.